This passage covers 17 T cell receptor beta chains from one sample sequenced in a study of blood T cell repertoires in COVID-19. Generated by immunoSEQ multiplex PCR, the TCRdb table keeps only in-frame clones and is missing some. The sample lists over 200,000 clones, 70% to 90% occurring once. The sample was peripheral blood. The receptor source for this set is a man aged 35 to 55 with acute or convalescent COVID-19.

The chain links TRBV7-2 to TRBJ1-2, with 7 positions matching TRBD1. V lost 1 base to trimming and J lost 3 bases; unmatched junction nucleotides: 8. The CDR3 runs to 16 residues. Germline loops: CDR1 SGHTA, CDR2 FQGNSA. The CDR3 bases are TGTGCCAGCAGCTTAGACAGGGGAGCCCAGGACTATGGCTACACCTTC. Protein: CASSLDRGAQDYGYTF. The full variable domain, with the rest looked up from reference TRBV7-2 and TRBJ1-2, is GAGVSQSPSNKVTEKGKDVELRCDPISGHTALYWYRQSLGQGLEFLIYFQGNSAPDKSGLPSDRFSAERTGGSVSTLTIQRTQQEDSAVYLCASSLDRGAQDYGYTFGSGTRLTVV.

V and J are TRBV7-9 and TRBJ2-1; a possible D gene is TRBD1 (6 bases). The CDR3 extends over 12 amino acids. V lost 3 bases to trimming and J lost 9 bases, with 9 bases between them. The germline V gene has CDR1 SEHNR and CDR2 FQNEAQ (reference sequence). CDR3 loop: CASSLTRGEQFF. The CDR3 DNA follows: TGTGCCAGCAGCTTGACCAGGGGTGAGCAGTTCTTC.

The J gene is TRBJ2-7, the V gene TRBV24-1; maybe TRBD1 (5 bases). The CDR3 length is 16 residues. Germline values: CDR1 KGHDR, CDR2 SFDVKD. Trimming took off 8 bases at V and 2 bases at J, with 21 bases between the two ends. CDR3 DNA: TGTGCCACCAACGCCCCAGGGCCACTTTTCGCCTACGAGCAGTACTTC. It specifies CATNAPGPLFAYEQYF.

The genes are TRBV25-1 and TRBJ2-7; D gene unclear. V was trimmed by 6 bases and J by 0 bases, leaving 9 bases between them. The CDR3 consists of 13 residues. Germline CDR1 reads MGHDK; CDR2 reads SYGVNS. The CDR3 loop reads CASRSAASYEQYF. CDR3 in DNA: TGTGCCAGCAGGTCTGCGGCCTCCTACGAGCAGTACTTC.

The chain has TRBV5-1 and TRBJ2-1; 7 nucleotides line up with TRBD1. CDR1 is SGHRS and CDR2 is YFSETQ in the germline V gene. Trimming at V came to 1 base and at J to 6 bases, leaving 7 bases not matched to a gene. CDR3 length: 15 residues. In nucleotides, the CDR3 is TGCGCCAGCAGCTTGCTGACAGGGCGGGTCAATGAGCAGTTCTTC. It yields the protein CASSLLTGRVNEQFF.

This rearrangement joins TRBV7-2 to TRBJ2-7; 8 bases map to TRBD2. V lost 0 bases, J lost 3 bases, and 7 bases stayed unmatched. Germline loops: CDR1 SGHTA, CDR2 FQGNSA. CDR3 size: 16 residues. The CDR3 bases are TGTGCCAGCAGCTTAGCAGTCGCGGGAGGTAACTACGAGCAGTACTTC. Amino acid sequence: CASSLAVAGGNYEQYF.

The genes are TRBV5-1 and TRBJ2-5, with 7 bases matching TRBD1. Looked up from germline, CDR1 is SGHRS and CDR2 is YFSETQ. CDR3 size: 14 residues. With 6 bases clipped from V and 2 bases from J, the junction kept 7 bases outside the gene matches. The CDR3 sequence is CASTSPGQQETQYF. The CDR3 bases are TGCGCCAGCACCTCACCGGGACAGCAAGAGACCCAGTACTTC. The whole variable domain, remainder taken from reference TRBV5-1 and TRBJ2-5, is KAGVTQTPRYLIKTRGQQVTLSCSPISGHRSVSWYQQTPGQGLQFLFEYFSETQRNKGNFPGRFSGRQFSNSRSEMNVSTLELGDSALYLCASTSPGQQETQYFGPGTRLLVL.

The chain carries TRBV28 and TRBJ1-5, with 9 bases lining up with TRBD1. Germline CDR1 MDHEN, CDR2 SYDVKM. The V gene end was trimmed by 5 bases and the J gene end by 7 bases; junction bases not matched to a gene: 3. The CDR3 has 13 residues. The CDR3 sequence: CASSPTGGQPQHF. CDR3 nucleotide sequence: TGTGCCAGCAGTCCTACAGGGGGCCAGCCCCAGCATTTT.

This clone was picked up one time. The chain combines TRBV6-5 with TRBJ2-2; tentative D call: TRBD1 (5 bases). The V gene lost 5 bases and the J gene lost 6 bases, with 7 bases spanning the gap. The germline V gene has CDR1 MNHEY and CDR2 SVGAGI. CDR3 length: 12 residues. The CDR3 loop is CASSPGPGELFF. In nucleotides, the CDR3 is TGTGCCAGCAGTCCAGGGCCCGGGGAGCTGTTTTTT.

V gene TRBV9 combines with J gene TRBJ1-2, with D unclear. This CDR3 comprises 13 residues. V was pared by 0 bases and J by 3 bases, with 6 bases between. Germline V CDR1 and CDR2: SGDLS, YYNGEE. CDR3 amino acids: CASSVARHYGYTF. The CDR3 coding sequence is TGTGCCAGCAGCGTAGCCAGGCACTATGGCTACACCTTC. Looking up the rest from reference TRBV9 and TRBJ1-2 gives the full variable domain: DSGVTQTPKHLITATGQRVTLRCSPRSGDLSVYWYQQSLDQGLQFLIQYYNGEERAKGNILERFSAQQFPDLHSELNLSSLELGDSALYFCASSVARHYGYTFGSGTRLTVV.

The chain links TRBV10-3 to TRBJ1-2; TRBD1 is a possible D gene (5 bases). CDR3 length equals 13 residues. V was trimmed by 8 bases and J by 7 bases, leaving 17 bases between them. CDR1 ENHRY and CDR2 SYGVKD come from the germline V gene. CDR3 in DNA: TGTGCCATCCGGCAGACCCAGACAGCTGGCTACACCTTC. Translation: CAIRQTQTAGYTF.

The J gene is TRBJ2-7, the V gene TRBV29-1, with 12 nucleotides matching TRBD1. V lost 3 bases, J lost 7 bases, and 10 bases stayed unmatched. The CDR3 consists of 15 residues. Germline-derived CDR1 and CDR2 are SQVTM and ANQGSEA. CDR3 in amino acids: CSVDFRDRGREEQYF. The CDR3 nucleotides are TGCAGCGTTGATTTCAGGGACAGGGGGCGCGAAGAGCAGTACTTC.

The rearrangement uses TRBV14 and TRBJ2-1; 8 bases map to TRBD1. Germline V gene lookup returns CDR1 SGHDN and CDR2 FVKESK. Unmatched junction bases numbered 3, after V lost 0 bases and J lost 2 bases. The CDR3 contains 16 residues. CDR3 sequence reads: CASSQDPGGPYNEQFF. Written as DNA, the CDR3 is TGTGCCAGCAGCCAAGATCCAGGGGGCCCCTACAATGAGCAGTTCTTC.

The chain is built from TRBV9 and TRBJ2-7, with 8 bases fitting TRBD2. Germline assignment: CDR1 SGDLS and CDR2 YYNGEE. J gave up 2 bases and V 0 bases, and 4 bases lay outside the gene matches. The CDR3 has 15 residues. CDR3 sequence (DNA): TGTGCCAGCAGCGTAGCAAGCGGGGGCCCCTACGAGCAGTACTTC. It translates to CASSVASGGPYEQYF.

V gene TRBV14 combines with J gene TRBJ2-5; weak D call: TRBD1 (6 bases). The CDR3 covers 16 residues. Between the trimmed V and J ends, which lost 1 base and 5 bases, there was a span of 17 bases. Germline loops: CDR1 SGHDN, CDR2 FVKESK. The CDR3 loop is CASSQAGTGWSETQYF. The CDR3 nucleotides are TGTGCCAGCAGCCAAGCCGGAACAGGGTGGTCGGAGACCCAGTACTTC.

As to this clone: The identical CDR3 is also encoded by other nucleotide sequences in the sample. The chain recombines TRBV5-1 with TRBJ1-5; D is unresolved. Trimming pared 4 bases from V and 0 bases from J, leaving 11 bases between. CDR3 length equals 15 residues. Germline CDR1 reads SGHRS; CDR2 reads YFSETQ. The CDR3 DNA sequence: TGCGCCAGCAGCCTTGGAACAGCTAGCAATCAGCCCCAGCATTTT. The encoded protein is CASSLGTASNQPQHF.

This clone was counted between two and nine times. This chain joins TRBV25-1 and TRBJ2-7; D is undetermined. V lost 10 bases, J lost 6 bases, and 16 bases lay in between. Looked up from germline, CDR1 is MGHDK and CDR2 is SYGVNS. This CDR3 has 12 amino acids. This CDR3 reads CATRYSTSEQYF. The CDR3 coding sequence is TGTGCCACCCGATACTCCACGTCCGAGCAGTACTTC.